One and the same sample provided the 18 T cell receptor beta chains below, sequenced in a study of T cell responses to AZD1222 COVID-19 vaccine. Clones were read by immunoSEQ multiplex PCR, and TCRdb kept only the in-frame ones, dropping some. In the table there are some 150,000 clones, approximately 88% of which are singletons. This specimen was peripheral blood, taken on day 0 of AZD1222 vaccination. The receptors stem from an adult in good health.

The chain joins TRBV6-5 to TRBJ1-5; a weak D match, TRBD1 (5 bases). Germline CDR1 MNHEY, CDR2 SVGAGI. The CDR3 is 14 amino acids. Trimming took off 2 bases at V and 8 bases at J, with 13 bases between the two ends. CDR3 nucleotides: TGTGCCAGCAGTTACGTGGGGCCCCGGGAGCCCCAGCATTTT. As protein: CASSYVGPREPQHF.

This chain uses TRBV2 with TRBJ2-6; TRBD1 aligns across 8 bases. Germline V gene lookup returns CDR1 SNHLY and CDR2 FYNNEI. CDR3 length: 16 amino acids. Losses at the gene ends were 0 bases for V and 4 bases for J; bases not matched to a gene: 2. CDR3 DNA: TGTGCCAGCAGTGAAGCCAGGGGGCCGGGGGCCAACGTCCTGACTTTC. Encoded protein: CASSEARGPGANVLTF.

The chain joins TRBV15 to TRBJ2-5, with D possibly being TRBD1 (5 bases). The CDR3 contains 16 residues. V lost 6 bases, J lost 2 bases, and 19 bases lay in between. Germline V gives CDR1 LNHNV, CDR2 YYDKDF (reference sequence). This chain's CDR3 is CATRNLGTGAQETQYF. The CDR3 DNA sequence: TGTGCCACCAGAAATTTGGGCACTGGGGCTCAAGAGACCCAGTACTTC.

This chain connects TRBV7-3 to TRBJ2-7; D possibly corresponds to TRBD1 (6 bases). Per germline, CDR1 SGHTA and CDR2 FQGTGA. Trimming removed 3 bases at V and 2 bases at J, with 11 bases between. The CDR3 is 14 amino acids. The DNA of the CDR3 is TGTGCCAGCAGCTTGTCACAGGGCCCCTACGAGCAGTACTTC. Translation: CASSLSQGPYEQYF. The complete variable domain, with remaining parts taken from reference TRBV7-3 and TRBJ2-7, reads GAGVSQTPSNKVTEKGKYVELRCDPISGHTALYWYRQSLGQGPEFLIYFQGTGAADDSGLPNDRFFAVRPEGSVSTLKIQRTERGDSAVYLCASSLSQGPYEQYFGPGTRLTVT.

This CDR3 is CATSRVERAYGYTF. CDR3 coding DNA: TGTGCCACCAGCAGAGTGGAGCGGGCCTATGGCTACACCTTC. The V gene is TRBV15, the J gene TRBJ1-2; the D is unclear. The CDR3 length is 14 residues. Germline V lookup: CDR1 LNHNV, CDR2 YYDKDF (reference sequence). V lost 1 base, J lost 4 bases, and 10 bases lay in between.

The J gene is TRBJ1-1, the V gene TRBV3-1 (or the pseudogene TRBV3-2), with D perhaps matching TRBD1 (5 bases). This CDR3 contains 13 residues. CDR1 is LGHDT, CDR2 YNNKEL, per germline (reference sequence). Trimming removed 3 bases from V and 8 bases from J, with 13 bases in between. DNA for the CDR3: TGTGCCAGCAGCCAGGGGGACGTGGGGGAAGCTTTCTTT. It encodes CASSQGDVGEAFF.

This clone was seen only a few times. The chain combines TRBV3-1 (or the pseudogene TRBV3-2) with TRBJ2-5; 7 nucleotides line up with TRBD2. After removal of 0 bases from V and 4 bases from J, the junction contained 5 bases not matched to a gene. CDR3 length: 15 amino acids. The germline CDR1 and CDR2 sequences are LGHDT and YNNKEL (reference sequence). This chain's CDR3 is CASSQEVLAVETQYF. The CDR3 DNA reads TGTGCCAGCAGCCAAGAGGTGCTAGCGGTAGAGACCCAGTACTTC.

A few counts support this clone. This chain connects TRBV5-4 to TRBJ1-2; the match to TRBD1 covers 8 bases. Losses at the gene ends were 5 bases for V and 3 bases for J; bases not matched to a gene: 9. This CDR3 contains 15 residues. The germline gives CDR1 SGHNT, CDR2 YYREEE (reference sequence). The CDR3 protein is CASRRPGQADYGYTF. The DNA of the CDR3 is TGTGCCAGCAGGCGTCCGGGACAGGCGGACTATGGCTACACCTTC.

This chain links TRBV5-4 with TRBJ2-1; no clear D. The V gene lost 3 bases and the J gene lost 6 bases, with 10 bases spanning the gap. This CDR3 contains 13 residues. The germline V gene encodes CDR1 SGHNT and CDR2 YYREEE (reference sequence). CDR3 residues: CASSSRGTNEQFF. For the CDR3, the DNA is TGTGCCAGCAGCTCCCGTGGCACCAATGAGCAGTTCTTC. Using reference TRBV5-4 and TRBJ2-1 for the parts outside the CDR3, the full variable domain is ETGVTQSPTHLIKTRGQQVTLRCSSQSGHNTVSWYQQALGQGPQFIFQYYREEENGRGNFPPRFSGLQFPNYSSELNVNALELDDSALYLCASSSRGTNEQFFGPGTRLTVL.

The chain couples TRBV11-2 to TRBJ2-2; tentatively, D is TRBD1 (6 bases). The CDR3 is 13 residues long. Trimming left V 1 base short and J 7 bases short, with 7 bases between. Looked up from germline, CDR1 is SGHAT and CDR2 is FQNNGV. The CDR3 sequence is CASSLVRGGELFF. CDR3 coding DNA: TGTGCCAGCAGCTTAGTCAGGGGCGGGGAGCTGTTTTTT.

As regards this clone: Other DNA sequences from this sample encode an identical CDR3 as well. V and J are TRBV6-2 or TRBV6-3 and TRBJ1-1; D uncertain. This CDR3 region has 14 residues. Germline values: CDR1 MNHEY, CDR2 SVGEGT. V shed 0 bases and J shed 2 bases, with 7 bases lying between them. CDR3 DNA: TGTGCCAGCAGTTACTCGCCCGGTAACACTGAAGCTTTCTTT. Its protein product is CASSYSPGNTEAFF.

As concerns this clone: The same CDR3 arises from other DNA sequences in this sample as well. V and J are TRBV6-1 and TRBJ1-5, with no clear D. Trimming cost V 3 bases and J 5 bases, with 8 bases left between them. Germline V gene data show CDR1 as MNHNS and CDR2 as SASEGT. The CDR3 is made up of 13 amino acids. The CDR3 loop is CASSEIWDQPQHF. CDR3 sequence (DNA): TGTGCCAGCAGTGAGATTTGGGATCAGCCCCAGCATTTT.

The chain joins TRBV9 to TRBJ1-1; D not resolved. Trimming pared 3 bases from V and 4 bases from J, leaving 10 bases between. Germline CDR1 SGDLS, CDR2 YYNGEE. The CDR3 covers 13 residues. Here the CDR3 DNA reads TGTGCCAGCAGCGGACCATTCGGCACTGAAGCTTTCTTT. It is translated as CASSGPFGTEAFF.

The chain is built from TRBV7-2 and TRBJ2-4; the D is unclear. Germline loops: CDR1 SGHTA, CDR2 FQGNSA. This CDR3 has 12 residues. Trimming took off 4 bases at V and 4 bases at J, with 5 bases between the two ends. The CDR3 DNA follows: TGTGCCAGCAGCTCCGGGAAAAACATTCAGTACTTC. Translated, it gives CASSSGKNIQYF.

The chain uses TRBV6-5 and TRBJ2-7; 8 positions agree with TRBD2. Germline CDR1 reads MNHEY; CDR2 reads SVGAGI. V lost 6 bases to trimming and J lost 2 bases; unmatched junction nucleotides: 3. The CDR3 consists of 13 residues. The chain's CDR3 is CASRAGDTYEQYF. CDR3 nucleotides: TGTGCCAGCAGAGCGGGAGATACCTACGAGCAGTACTTC.

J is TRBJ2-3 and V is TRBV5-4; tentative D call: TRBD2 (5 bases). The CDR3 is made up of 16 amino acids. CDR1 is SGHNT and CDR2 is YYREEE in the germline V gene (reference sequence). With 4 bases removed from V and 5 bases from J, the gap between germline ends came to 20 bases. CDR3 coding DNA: TGTGCCAGCAGCGAAGAGCCGGGGTCAACTCTAGATACGCAGTATTTT. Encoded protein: CASSEEPGSTLDTQYF.

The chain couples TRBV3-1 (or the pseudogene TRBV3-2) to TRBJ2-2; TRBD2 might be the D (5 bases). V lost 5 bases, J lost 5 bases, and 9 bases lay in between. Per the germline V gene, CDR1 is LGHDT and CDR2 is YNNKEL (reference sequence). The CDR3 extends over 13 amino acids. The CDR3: CASSYSGTGELFF. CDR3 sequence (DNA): TGTGCCAGCAGCTACTCGGGAACCGGGGAGCTGTTTTTT.

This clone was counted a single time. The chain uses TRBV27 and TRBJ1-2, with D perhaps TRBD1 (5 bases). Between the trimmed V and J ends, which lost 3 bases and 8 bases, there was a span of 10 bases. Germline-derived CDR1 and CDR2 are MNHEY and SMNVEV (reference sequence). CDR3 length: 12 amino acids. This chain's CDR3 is CASSFQGRGYTF. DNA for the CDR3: TGTGCCAGCAGTTTCCAGGGCCGCGGCTACACCTTC.